Listed here are 27 T cell receptor beta chains from one sample, sequenced in a study of blood T cell repertoires in COVID-19. Generated by immunoSEQ multiplex PCR, the TCRdb table keeps only in-frame clones and is missing some. The sample contains under 75,000 clones, 55% to 80% of which appear only once. Sequenced sample: peripheral blood. These receptors came from a woman in her sixties or seventies with COVID-19, enrolled during active disease.

This sequence joins TRBV3-1 (or the pseudogene TRBV3-2) and TRBJ2-3; TRBD2 is a possible D gene (6 bases). The germline gives CDR1 LGHDT, CDR2 YNNKEL (reference sequence). V was clipped by 5 bases and J by 1 base, with 13 bases between them. The CDR3 sequence is 15 residues long. CDR3 nucleotides: TGTGCCAGCAGCTTAAGGTGGAGGGGCACAGATACGCAGTATTTT. Its protein is CASSLRWRGTDTQYF.

The chain joins TRBV6-5 to TRBJ1-2; D is perhaps TRBD1 (5 bases). Looked up from germline, CDR1 is MNHEY and CDR2 is SVGAGI. The CDR3 contains 14 residues. V was clipped by 7 bases and J by 7 bases, with 19 bases between them. Here the CDR3 reads CASTPTARSSGYTF. CDR3 DNA: TGTGCCAGCACCCCGACAGCCCGAAGCTCTGGCTACACCTTC.

The chain carries TRBV3-1 (or the pseudogene TRBV3-2) and TRBJ1-1; D remains ambiguous. Trimming left V 3 bases short and J 9 bases short, with 11 bases between. There are 12 residues in the CDR3. In germline, CDR1 is LGHDT, CDR2 YNNKEL (reference sequence). The CDR3 sequence: CASSHEDTKAFF. Here the CDR3 DNA reads TGTGCCAGCAGCCACGAAGACACGAAAGCTTTCTTT.

J is TRBJ1-3 and V is TRBV4-2; 9 bases map to TRBD1. The junction had 1 base not matched to a gene; V was cut back by 0 bases and J by 1 base. CDR3 length equals 16 residues. Germline values: CDR1 LGHNA, CDR2 YNFKEQ. CDR3 sequence (DNA): TGTGCCAGCAGCCAAGAACAGGGGGCGTCTGGAAACACCATATATTTT. Encoded protein: CASSQEQGASGNTIYF.

This chain's CDR3 is CASSSRGSYEQYF. The CDR3 bases are TGTGCCAGCAGCTCCCGAGGCTCCTACGAGCAGTACTTC. The gene calls are TRBV5-5 and TRBJ2-7, with D unclear. Trimming removed 3 bases at V and 0 bases at J, with 7 bases between. This CDR3 is built from 13 residues. Germline lookup yields CDR1 SGHKS and CDR2 YYEKEE (reference sequence).

This rearrangement joins TRBV7-2 to TRBJ2-3, with 7 positions matching TRBD2. From germline, CDR1 is SGHTA and CDR2 FQGNSA. Unmatched junction bases numbered 12, after V lost 5 bases and J lost 1 base. This CDR3 is built from 17 residues. The CDR3 loop reads CASSKRALAVGTDTQYF. As DNA, the CDR3 is TGTGCCAGCAGCAAGCGGGCGCTAGCGGTTGGCACAGATACGCAGTATTTT.

The chain carries TRBV5-1 and TRBJ2-1, with D possibly matching TRBD2 (6 bases). In germline, CDR1 is SGHRS, CDR2 YFSETQ. This CDR3 has 15 residues. Trimming left V 2 bases short and J 5 bases short, with 14 bases between. In nucleotides, the CDR3 is TGCGCCAGCAGCTTACTCACCGGGACTCACAATGAGCAGTTCTTC. Translating gives CASSLLTGTHNEQFF.

This clone was counted a few times. This rearrangement joins TRBV4-1 to TRBJ1-3, with D unclear. Trimming shortened V by 0 bases and J by 3 bases, and 15 bases separated the two germline ends. The germline CDR1 and CDR2 sequences are MGHRA and YSYEKL. The CDR3 sequence is 17 residues long. This chain's CDR3 is CASSQDLVGRIGNTIYF. CDR3 nucleotide sequence: TGCGCCAGCAGCCAAGATCTGGTGGGCAGGATTGGAAACACCATATATTTT.

The V and J genes are TRBV7-9 and TRBJ1-1; 11 bases fit TRBD1. V lost 4 bases, J lost 10 bases, and 14 bases stayed unmatched. Germline lookup yields CDR1 SEHNR and CDR2 FQNEAQ (reference sequence). CDR3 length: 16 residues. CDR3 residues: CASSSMDRGRGEGAFF. The CDR3, as DNA: TGTGCCAGCAGCTCCATGGACAGGGGGCGCGGGGAGGGAGCTTTCTTT.

This sequence joins TRBV7-9 and TRBJ1-4; possible D gene TRBD1, 5 bases. V was trimmed by 1 base and J by 8 bases, leaving 8 bases between them. CDR3 length: 13 amino acids. Germline assignment: CDR1 SEHNR and CDR2 FQNEAQ (reference sequence). As DNA, the CDR3 is TGTGCCAGCAGCTTAGATCAGGGAGAAAAACTGTTTTTT. It translates to CASSLDQGEKLFF. Full variable domain (outside the CDR3, taken from reference TRBV7-9 and TRBJ1-4): DTGVSQNPRHKITKRGQNVTFRCDPISEHNRLYWYRQTLGQGPEFLTYFQNEAQLEKSRLLSDRFSAERPKGSFSTLEIQRTEQGDSAMYLCASSLDQGEKLFFGSGTQLSVL.

This clone has more than one count but fewer than ten. The chain couples TRBV2 to TRBJ2-1; TRBD2 might be the D (5 bases). Germline CDR1 SNHLY, CDR2 FYNNEI. V was trimmed by 7 bases and J by 0 bases, leaving 13 bases between them. This CDR3 is 15 amino acids long. Here the CDR3 DNA reads TGTGCCAGCAAGGGTGAGCGGAGCTCCTACAATGAGCAGTTCTTC. Protein product: CASKGERSSYNEQFF. Based on the CDR3 plus reference TRBV2 and TRBJ2-1, the full variable domain is EPEVTQTPSHQVTQMGQEVILRCVPISNHLYFYWYRQILGQKVEFLVSFYNNEISEKSEIFDDQFSVERPDGSNFTLKIRSTKLEDSAMYFCASKGERSSYNEQFFGPGTRLTVL.

The chain recombines TRBV29-1 with TRBJ1-4, with D possibly matching TRBD1 (6 bases). Looked up from germline, CDR1 is SQVTM and CDR2 is ANQGSEA. The CDR3 has 12 residues. V lost 3 bases and J lost 7, with 9 bases in between. CDR3 in DNA: TGCAGCGTTGACAGGGGTGGTGAAAAACTGTTTTTT. Translation gives CSVDRGGEKLFF.

This rearrangement joins TRBV28 to TRBJ1-2, with D maybe TRBD1 (6 bases). The CDR3 runs to 15 residues. The V and J ends lost 8 bases and 3 bases respectively, with 19 bases between them. Germline V gene data show CDR1 as MDHEN and CDR2 as SYDVKM. DNA of the CDR3: TGTGCCAGCCTACCCGCTGGTCGGACAGACTATGGCTACACCTTC. It yields the protein CASLPAGRTDYGYTF.

Only a few counts were recorded for this clone. V and J are TRBV18 and TRBJ1-2; 12 nucleotides line up with TRBD1. CDR1 is KGHSH and CDR2 is LQKENI in the germline V gene. The length of the CDR3 is 15 residues. The trim removed 3 bases at V and 5 bases at J, leaving 4 bases unmatched. The CDR3 region has the DNA TGTGCCAGCTCACCGGGACAGGGGGCGATGTATGGCTACACCTTC. It encodes CASSPGQGAMYGYTF.

The chain is built from TRBV6-2 or TRBV6-3 and TRBJ2-1; 7 bases align to TRBD2. CDR3 length: 18 amino acids. CDR1 is MNHEY, CDR2 SVGEGT, per germline. V gave up 5 bases and J gave up 4 bases; unmatched junction bases: 17. The DNA of the CDR3 is TGTGCCAGCAGTGGGCTACCCGAATGGGGGGGAGGGTACAATGAGCAGTTCTTC. Translation gives CASSGLPEWGGGYNEQFF.

This chain connects TRBV19 to TRBJ2-1; the D gene is possibly TRBD2 (5 bases). Germline values: CDR1 LNHDA, CDR2 SQIVND (reference sequence). Trimming took off 3 bases at V and 1 base at J, with 13 bases between the two ends. CDR3 length: 16 amino acids. The CDR3 is CASSIGVQASYNEQFF. The CDR3 nucleotides read TGTGCCAGTAGTATCGGGGTCCAGGCGTCCTACAATGAGCAGTTCTTC.

This clone appeared a single time. This chain joins TRBV6-5 and TRBJ2-2; tentatively, D is TRBD1 (5 bases). Germline V gene data show CDR1 as MNHEY and CDR2 as SVGAGI. The CDR3 totals 15 residues. Between the trimmed V and J ends, which lost 4 bases and 0 bases, there was a span of 9 bases. This CDR3 reads CASSLQVANTGELFF. DNA for the CDR3: TGTGCCAGCAGTTTACAGGTGGCGAACACCGGGGAGCTGTTTTTT.

V is TRBV5-1 and J is TRBJ2-3, with 14 bases identical to TRBD2. With 4 bases clipped from V and 6 bases from J, the junction kept 7 bases outside the gene matches. The V gene's germline CDR1 is SGHRS and CDR2 YFSETQ. CDR3 length: 16 residues. Here the CDR3 reads CASSTGLAGVSDTQYF. The CDR3 DNA follows: TGCGCCAGCAGCACGGGACTAGCGGGAGTATCGGATACGCAGTATTTT.

The chain joins TRBV28 to TRBJ1-1; D perhaps matches TRBD1 (5 bases). CDR1 and CDR2 from the germline V gene are MDHEN and SYDVKM. This CDR3 has 14 amino acids. V lost 5 bases and J 1 base, leaving 11 bases between the germline ends. The CDR3 loop reads CASSAQGRNTEAFF. CDR3 nucleotides: TGTGCCAGCAGTGCCCAGGGAAGGAACACTGAAGCTTTCTTT.

The rearrangement links TRBV14 to TRBJ2-3; D is perhaps TRBD2 (5 bases). Germline V gives CDR1 SGHDN, CDR2 FVKESK. The V gene lost 2 bases and the J gene lost 6 bases, with 18 bases spanning the gap. CDR3 length: 16 amino acids. The CDR3: CASSQRVWSGIDTQYF. CDR3 DNA: TGTGCCAGCAGCCAACGTGTGTGGTCGGGGATTGATACGCAGTATTTT.

The CDR3 sequence: CASSEVGGSSEKLFF. The DNA for the CDR3 is TGTGCCAGCAGTGAAGTCGGGGGGTCAAGTGAAAAACTGTTTTTT. V gene TRBV2 combines with J gene TRBJ1-4, with D possibly TRBD1 on 5 matching bases. CDR1 is SNHLY, CDR2 FYNNEI, per germline. Between the trimmed V and J ends, which lost 1 base and 7 bases, there was a span of 13 bases. The CDR3 length is 15 residues.

With regard to this clone: The sample contains more than one DNA sequence encoding this CDR3. The CDR3 bases are TGTGCCAGCAGTGCCTCGCGATACCAAGAGACCCAGTACTTC. It encodes CASSASRYQETQYF. The gene calls are TRBV2 and TRBJ2-5, with D hard to call. The CDR3 is made up of 14 amino acids. Trimming cost V 4 bases and J 0 bases, with 9 bases left between them. CDR1 is SNHLY, CDR2 FYNNEI, per germline. Filled out from reference TRBV2 and TRBJ2-5, the complete variable domain reads EPEVTQTPSHQVTQMGQEVILRCVPISNHLYFYWYRQILGQKVEFLVSFYNNEISEKSEIFDDQFSVERPDGSNFTLKIRSTKLEDSAMYFCASSASRYQETQYFGPGTRLLVL.

The chain links TRBV6-5 to TRBJ1-5, with a tentative D call TRBD1 (5 bases). This CDR3 is 15 amino acids long. CDR1 is MNHEY and CDR2 is SVGAGI in the germline V gene. V lost 8 bases and J 4 bases, leaving 18 bases between the germline ends. CDR3: CASHPQQEGNQPQHF. CDR3 DNA sequence: TGTGCCAGCCACCCCCAACAGGAGGGAAATCAGCCCCAGCATTTT.

The rearrangement uses TRBV2 and TRBJ1-1, with no clear D. Germline lookup yields CDR1 SNHLY and CDR2 FYNNEI. The CDR3 has 12 amino acids. V lost 4 bases, J lost 1 base, and 4 bases lay in between. CDR3 amino acids: CASSAWNTEAFF. In nucleotides, the CDR3 is TGTGCCAGCAGTGCATGGAACACTGAAGCTTTCTTT.

V gene TRBV9 combines with J gene TRBJ1-2; D gene ambiguous. Trimming removed 0 bases from V and 3 bases from J, with 9 bases in between. The V gene's germline CDR1 is SGDLS and CDR2 YYNGEE. There are 14 residues in the CDR3. CDR3: CASSVGNRDYGYTF. The CDR3 region has the DNA TGTGCCAGCAGCGTAGGTAATCGAGACTATGGCTACACCTTC. Looking up the rest from reference TRBV9 and TRBJ1-2 gives the full variable domain: DSGVTQTPKHLITATGQRVTLRCSPRSGDLSVYWYQQSLDQGLQFLIQYYNGEERAKGNILERFSAQQFPDLHSELNLSSLELGDSALYFCASSVGNRDYGYTFGSGTRLTVV.

The chain carries TRBV5-1 and TRBJ2-1; 9 positions match TRBD2. Germline V CDR1 and CDR2: SGHRS, YFSETQ. Trimming at V came to 3 bases and at J to 7 bases, leaving 14 bases not matched to a gene. CDR3 size: 17 residues. The CDR3 coding sequence is TGCGCCAGCAGCTCGGGACTGAGAGCGGGGGGCTCTAATGAGCAGTTCTTC. As protein: CASSSGLRAGGSNEQFF.

The J gene is TRBJ2-7, the V gene TRBV27, with 7 positions matching TRBD1. Germline CDR1 reads MNHEY; CDR2 reads SMNVEV (reference sequence). With V trimmed by 5 bases and J by 4 bases, 11 bases remained unmatched. The CDR3 has 15 residues. In DNA form, the CDR3 reads TGTGCCAGCAGTCCGAATACAGGGGCGGAATACGAGCAGTACTTC. Protein product: CASSPNTGAEYEQYF.